These 18 T cell receptor beta chains originate from one sample sequenced in a study of blood T cell repertoires in COVID-19. The data were produced by immunoSEQ multiplex PCR, yet TCRdb's version contains in-frame clones alone and is incomplete. This table holds about 300,000 clones, 70% to 90% found once. The sample comprised PBMCs or T cells enriched from blood (not recorded which). All receptors come from a woman aged 25 to 39 who had recovered from COVID-19.

The CDR3 DNA sequence: TGTGCCTGGAGTTCCCGGACAGGGGTGGTTCAGCCCCAGCATTTT. Protein product: CAWSSRTGVVQPQHF. The chain is built from TRBV30 and TRBJ1-5; 9 bases align to TRBD1. The CDR3 runs to 15 residues. In germline, CDR1 is GTSNPN, CDR2 SVGIG (reference sequence). V lost 2 bases to trimming and J lost 6 bases; unmatched junction nucleotides: 8.

This clone was seen ten or more times. J is TRBJ1-1 and V is TRBV5-4; 8 nucleotides align to TRBD1. The CDR3 is made up of 15 amino acids. V was pared by 1 base and J by 4 bases, with 6 bases of the junction left unmatched. Germline lookup yields CDR1 SGHNT and CDR2 YYREEE (reference sequence). CDR3 protein: CASSLSFQGATEAFF. CDR3 DNA sequence: TGTGCCAGCAGCTTGTCGTTTCAGGGGGCCACTGAAGCTTTCTTT.

The chain couples TRBV5-1 to TRBJ2-3; 10 bases line up with TRBD1. Germline loops: CDR1 SGHRS, CDR2 YFSETQ. The CDR3 covers 14 residues. Losses at the gene ends were 7 bases for V and 5 bases for J; bases not matched to a gene: 7. CDR3 loop: CASGPGQGLDTQYF. CDR3 in DNA: TGCGCCAGCGGCCCGGGACAGGGGTTAGATACGCAGTATTTT.

The chain joins TRBV6-5 to TRBJ1-1, with 8 bases aligning to TRBD1. Per the germline V gene, CDR1 is MNHEY and CDR2 is SVGAGI. V was pared by 6 bases and J by 4 bases, with 4 bases of the junction left unmatched. The CDR3 spans 13 residues. The CDR3, as DNA: TGTGCCAGCAGGACAGGGGTTGGCACTGAAGCTTTCTTT. It translates to CASRTGVGTEAFF.

V usage is TRBV10-2 and J usage is TRBJ1-2, with D perhaps TRBD1 (5 bases). The CDR3 spans 11 residues. Trimming pared 8 bases from V and 7 bases from J, leaving 11 bases between. The germline V gene encodes CDR1 WSHSY and CDR2 SAAADI. This chain's CDR3 is CASHGGSGYTF. CDR3 DNA: TGCGCCAGCCACGGGGGATCTGGCTACACCTTC.

The V call is TRBV6-2 or TRBV6-3, the J call TRBJ1-1, with D hard to call. There are 13 residues in the CDR3. The germline V and J ends were trimmed by 5 bases and 4 bases, with 11 bases remaining between them. Germline assignment: CDR1 MNHEY and CDR2 SVGEGT. The CDR3 is CASSTRAFTEAFF. The CDR3 DNA follows: TGTGCCAGCAGTACCCGAGCGTTCACTGAAGCTTTCTTT.

This clone occurred once. The genes are TRBV7-2 and TRBJ2-3; D perhaps matches TRBD2 (5 bases). Trimming pared 0 bases from V and 7 bases from J, leaving 20 bases between. Looked up from germline, CDR1 is SGHTA and CDR2 is FQGNSA. This CDR3 has 17 amino acids. The CDR3 spells CASSLAPLVTTPHTQYF. CDR3 nucleotides: TGTGCCAGCAGCTTAGCCCCACTAGTGACAACCCCGCATACGCAGTATTTT. Together with reference TRBV7-2 and TRBJ2-3, the CDR3 gives the full variable domain: GAGVSQSPSNKVTEKGKDVELRCDPISGHTALYWYRQSLGQGLEFLIYFQGNSAPDKSGLPSDRFSAERTGGSVSTLTIQRTQQEDSAVYLCASSLAPLVTTPHTQYFGPGTRLTVL.

The rearrangement joins TRBV9 to TRBJ2-6; 7 bases map to TRBD1. CDR1 is SGDLS and CDR2 is YYNGEE in the germline V gene. The CDR3 is 18 residues long. V was pared by 7 bases and J by 2 bases, with 15 bases of the junction left unmatched. CDR3: CASGRLQGNLPGANVLTF. The CDR3 nucleotides are TGTGCCAGCGGTCGCCTACAGGGGAATTTACCTGGGGCCAACGTCCTGACTTTC.

This clone was counted a single time. The J gene is TRBJ1-4, the V gene TRBV5-6; no clear D. The V end was cut by 5 bases, the J end by 7 bases, with 18 bases between. This CDR3 contains 15 residues. Germline V gene lookup returns CDR1 SGHDT and CDR2 YYEEEE. CDR3 nucleotides: TGTGCCAGCAGTCGAGGAGGACCGGGGTCTGAAAAACTGTTTTTT. It specifies CASSRGGPGSEKLFF.

The genes are TRBV30 and TRBJ1-5, with a tentative D call TRBD1 (5 bases). Trimming removed 3 bases at V and 3 bases at J, with 18 bases between. The CDR3 runs 16 residues. The germline CDR1 and CDR2 sequences are GTSNPN and SVGIG (reference sequence). The CDR3 reads CAWSTQTVLPNQPQHF. The DNA of the CDR3 is TGTGCCTGGAGCACCCAGACAGTTCTTCCCAATCAGCCCCAGCATTTT.

The chain employs TRBV4-2 and TRBJ1-1; D gene ambiguous. V dropped 2 bases and J dropped 14 bases, with 18 bases sitting between them. The CDR3 sequence is 13 residues long. Per the germline V gene, CDR1 is LGHNA and CDR2 is YNFKEQ. In DNA form, the CDR3 reads TGTGCCAGCAGCCAATCGGTGGGAGGGCGTCTATTCTTT. Translation gives CASSQSVGGRLFF.

The V call is TRBV5-6, the J call TRBJ1-2, with D possibly TRBD1 on 5 matching bases. Looked up from germline, CDR1 is SGHDT and CDR2 is YYEEEE. The CDR3 loop spans 14 amino acids. Trimming took off 3 bases at V and 2 bases at J, with 11 bases between the two ends. The DNA of the CDR3 is TGTGCCAGCAGCTACAGGAGATCAAACTATGGCTACACCTTC. Translation gives CASSYRRSNYGYTF.

This clone was picked up one time. This chain joins TRBV11-3 and TRBJ1-1; D perhaps matches TRBD1 (5 bases). Trimming stripped 6 bases from V and 3 bases from J, with 11 bases between. CDR3 size: 13 residues. The germline CDR1 and CDR2 sequences are SGHNT and YENEEA. CDR3 in amino acids: CASSSGTHTEAFF. For the CDR3, the DNA is TGTGCCAGCAGTTCTGGGACTCACACTGAAGCTTTCTTT. Looking up the rest from reference TRBV11-3 and TRBJ1-1 gives the full variable domain: EAGVVQSPRYKIIEKKQPVAFWCNPISGHNTLYWYLQNLGQGPELLIRYENEEAVDDSQLPKDRFSAERLKGVDSTLKIQPAELGDSAVYLCASSSGTHTEAFFGQGTRLTVV.

This chain connects TRBV5-6 to TRBJ1-5, with TRBD1 matching 12 bases. V shed 0 bases, J shed 2 bases, and the junction held 6 bases outside the gene matches. The CDR3 runs to 18 residues. In germline, CDR1 is SGHDT, CDR2 YYEEEE. In nucleotides, the CDR3 is TGTGCCAGCAGCTTGGCTGGGACAGGGGGCTCGGGCAATCAGCCCCAGCATTTT. It yields the protein CASSLAGTGGSGNQPQHF. Supplemented by reference TRBV5-6 and TRBJ1-5, the full variable domain reads DAGVTQSPTHLIKTRGQQVTLRCSPKSGHDTVSWYQQALGQGPQFIFQYYEEEERQRGNFPDRFSGHQFPNYSSELNVNALLLGDSALYLCASSLAGTGGSGNQPQHFGDGTRLSIL.

The chain has TRBV15 and TRBJ2-1; 9 bases agree with TRBD2. This CDR3 is 16 amino acids long. J lost 7 bases, V lost 4 bases, and 11 bases had no gene match. Per the germline V gene, CDR1 is LNHNV and CDR2 is YYDKDF (reference sequence). In nucleotides, the CDR3 is TGTGCCACCAGCACACAACTAGCGGGTCTGGGGAATGAGCAGTTCTTC. It is translated as CATSTQLAGLGNEQFF.

J is TRBJ2-1 and V is TRBV4-2; 8 bases fit TRBD2. This CDR3 contains 17 residues. Germline CDR1 reads LGHNA; CDR2 reads YNFKEQ. The trim removed 3 bases at V and 0 bases at J, leaving 7 bases unmatched. DNA of the CDR3: TGTGCCAGCAGCCAGGAGCAGCGGGGGAGCTCCTACAATGAGCAGTTCTTC. This translates into CASSQEQRGSSYNEQFF.

V gene TRBV6-5 combines with J gene TRBJ2-3; 7 positions agree with TRBD1. Germline V gene sequence: CDR1 MNHEY, CDR2 SVGAGI. The CDR3 runs to 14 residues. Trimming cost V 2 bases and J 2 bases; bases outside gene matches: 1. In DNA form, the CDR3 reads TGTGCCAGCAGTTACGGACAGGTCACAGATACGCAGTATTTT. Its protein is CASSYGQVTDTQYF.

V and J are TRBV19 and TRBJ1-1; D is uncertain. This CDR3 is 15 amino acids long. Deletions cut 0 bases from V and 3 bases from J, with 11 bases between. Germline CDR1 and CDR2: LNHDA and SQIVND (reference sequence). The CDR3 region is CASSIDGDLDTEAFF. DNA for the CDR3: TGTGCCAGTAGTATAGATGGAGATCTGGACACTGAAGCTTTCTTT.